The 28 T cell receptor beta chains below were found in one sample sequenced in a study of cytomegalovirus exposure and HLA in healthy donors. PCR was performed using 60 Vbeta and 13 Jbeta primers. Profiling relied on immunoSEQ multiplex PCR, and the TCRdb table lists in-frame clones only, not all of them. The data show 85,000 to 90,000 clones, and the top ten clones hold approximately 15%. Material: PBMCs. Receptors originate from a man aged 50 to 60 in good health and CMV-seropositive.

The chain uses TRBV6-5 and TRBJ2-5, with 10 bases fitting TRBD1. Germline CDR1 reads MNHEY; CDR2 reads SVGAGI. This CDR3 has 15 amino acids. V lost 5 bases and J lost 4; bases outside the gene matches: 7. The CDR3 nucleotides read TGTGCCAGCAGTCCCGGGACAGGGGCCCCAGAGACCCAGTACTTC. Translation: CASSPGTGAPETQYF.

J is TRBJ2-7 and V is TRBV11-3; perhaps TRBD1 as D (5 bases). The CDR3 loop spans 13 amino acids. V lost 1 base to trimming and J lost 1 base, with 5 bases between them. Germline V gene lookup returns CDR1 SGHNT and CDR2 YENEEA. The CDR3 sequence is CASSLGQSYEQYF. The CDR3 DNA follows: TGTGCCAGCAGCTTAGGACAGTCCTACGAGCAGTACTTC. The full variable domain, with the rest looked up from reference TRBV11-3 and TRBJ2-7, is EAGVVQSPRYKIIEKKQPVAFWCNPISGHNTLYWYLQNLGQGPELLIRYENEEAVDDSQLPKDRFSAERLKGVDSTLKIQPAELGDSAVYLCASSLGQSYEQYFGPGTRLTVT.

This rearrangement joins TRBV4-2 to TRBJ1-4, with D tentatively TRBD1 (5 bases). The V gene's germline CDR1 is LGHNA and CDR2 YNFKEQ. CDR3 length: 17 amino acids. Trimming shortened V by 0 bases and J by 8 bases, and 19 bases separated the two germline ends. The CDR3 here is CASSQDWPGLQREKLFF. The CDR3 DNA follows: TGTGCCAGCAGCCAAGATTGGCCGGGACTACAAAGGGAAAAACTGTTTTTT.

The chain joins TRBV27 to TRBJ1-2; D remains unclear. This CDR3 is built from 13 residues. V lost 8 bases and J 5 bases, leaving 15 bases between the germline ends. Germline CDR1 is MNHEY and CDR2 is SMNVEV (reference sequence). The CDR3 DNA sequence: TGTGCCAGCTCGGAGGGCGGTGGGTATGGCTACACCTTC. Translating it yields CASSEGGGYGYTF.

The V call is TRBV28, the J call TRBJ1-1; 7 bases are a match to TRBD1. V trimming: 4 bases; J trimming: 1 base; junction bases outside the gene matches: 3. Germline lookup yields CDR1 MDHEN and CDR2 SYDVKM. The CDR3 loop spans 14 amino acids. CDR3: CASSSGQQNTEAFF. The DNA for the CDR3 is TGTGCCAGCAGTTCGGGACAGCAGAACACTGAAGCTTTCTTT.

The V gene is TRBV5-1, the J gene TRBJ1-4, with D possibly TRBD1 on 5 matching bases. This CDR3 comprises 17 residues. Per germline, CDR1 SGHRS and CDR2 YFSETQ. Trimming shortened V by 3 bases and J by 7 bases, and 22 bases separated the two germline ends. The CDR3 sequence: CASSSEGPHRAFEKLFF. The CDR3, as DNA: TGCGCCAGCAGCTCGGAGGGACCGCATAGAGCCTTTGAAAAACTGTTTTTT. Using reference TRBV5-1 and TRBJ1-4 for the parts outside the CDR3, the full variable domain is KAGVTQTPRYLIKTRGQQVTLSCSPISGHRSVSWYQQTPGQGLQFLFEYFSETQRNKGNFPGRFSGRQFSNSRSEMNVSTLELGDSALYLCASSSEGPHRAFEKLFFGSGTQLSVL.

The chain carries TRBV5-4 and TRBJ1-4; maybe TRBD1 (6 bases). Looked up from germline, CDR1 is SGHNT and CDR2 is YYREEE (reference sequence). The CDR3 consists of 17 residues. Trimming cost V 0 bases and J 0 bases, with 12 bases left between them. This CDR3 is CASSLGGQPATNEKLFF. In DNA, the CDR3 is TGTGCCAGCAGCTTGGGGGGACAACCTGCAACTAATGAAAAACTGTTTTTT.

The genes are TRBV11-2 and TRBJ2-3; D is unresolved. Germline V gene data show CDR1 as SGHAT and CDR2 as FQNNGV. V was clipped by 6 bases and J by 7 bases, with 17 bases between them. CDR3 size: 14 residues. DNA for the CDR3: TGTGCCAGCAGGATCGGAGACTCTTCACATACGCAGTATTTT. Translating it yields CASRIGDSSHTQYF.

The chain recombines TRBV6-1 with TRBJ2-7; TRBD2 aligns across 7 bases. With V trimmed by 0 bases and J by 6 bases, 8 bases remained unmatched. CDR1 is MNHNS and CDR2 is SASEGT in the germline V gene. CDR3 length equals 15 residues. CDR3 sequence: CASSEAGGPSGEQYV. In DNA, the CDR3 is TGTGCCAGCAGTGAAGCGGGAGGGCCCTCCGGCGAGCAGTACGTC.

CDR3 loop: CASSHSQHSYNEQFF. In DNA form, the CDR3 reads TGTGCCAGCAGCCATAGCCAGCACTCCTACAATGAGCAGTTCTTC. The chain employs TRBV5-6 and TRBJ2-1, with unresolved D. Germline V gene sequence: CDR1 SGHDT, CDR2 YYEEEE. V lost 4 bases, J lost 0 bases, and 11 bases lay in between. The CDR3 is made up of 15 amino acids.

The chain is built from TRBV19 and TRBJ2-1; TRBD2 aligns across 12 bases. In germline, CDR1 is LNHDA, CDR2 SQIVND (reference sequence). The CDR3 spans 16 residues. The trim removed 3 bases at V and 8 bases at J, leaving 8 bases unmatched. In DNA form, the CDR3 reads TGTGCCAGTAGTATCCCGCTAGCGGGAGGGGTCTATGAGCAGTTCTTC. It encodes CASSIPLAGGVYEQFF.

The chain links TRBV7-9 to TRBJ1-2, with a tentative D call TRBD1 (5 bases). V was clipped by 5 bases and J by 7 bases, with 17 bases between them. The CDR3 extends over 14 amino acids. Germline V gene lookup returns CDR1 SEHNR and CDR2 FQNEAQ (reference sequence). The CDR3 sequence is CASSPDGRVAGYTF. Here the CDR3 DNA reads TGTGCCAGCAGCCCAGACGGCAGGGTAGCTGGCTACACCTTC. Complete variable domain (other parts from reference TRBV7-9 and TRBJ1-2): DTGVSQNPRHKITKRGQNVTFRCDPISEHNRLYWYRQTLGQGPEFLTYFQNEAQLEKSRLLSDRFSAERPKGSFSTLEIQRTEQGDSAMYLCASSPDGRVAGYTFGSGTRLTVV.

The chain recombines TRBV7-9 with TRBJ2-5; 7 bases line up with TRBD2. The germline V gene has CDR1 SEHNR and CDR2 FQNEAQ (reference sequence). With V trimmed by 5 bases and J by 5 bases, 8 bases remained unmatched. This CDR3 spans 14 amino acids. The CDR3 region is CASSLLAVGETQYF. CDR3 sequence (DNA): TGTGCCAGCAGCCTCCTAGCGGTGGGGGAGACCCAGTACTTC.

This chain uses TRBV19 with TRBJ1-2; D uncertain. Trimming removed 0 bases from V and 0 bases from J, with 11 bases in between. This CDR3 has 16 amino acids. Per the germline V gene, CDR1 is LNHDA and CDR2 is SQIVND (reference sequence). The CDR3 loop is CASSIEGRRSNYGYTF. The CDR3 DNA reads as TGTGCCAGTAGTATAGAGGGCAGGCGATCTAACTATGGCTACACCTTC. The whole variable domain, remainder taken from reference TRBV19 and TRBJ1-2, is DGGITQSPKYLFRKEGQNVTLSCEQNLNHDAMYWYRQDPGQGLRLIYYSQIVNDFQKGDIAEGYSVSREKKESFPLTVTSAQKNPTAFYLCASSIEGRRSNYGYTFGSGTRLTVV.

In DNA, the CDR3 is TGTGCCAGCAGCTTGCAGTGGGCTGGTGGTGAGCAGTTCTTC. Translating it yields CASSLQWAGGEQFF. The rearrangement uses TRBV11-2 and TRBJ2-1; D remains unclear. This CDR3 spans 14 amino acids. Trimming shortened V by 3 bases and J by 9 bases, and 15 bases separated the two germline ends. Germline loops: CDR1 SGHAT, CDR2 FQNNGV.

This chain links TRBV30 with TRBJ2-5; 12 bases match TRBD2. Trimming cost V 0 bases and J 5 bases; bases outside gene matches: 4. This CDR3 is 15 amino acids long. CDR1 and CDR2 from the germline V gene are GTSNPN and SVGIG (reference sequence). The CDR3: CAWSVRLAGGETQYF. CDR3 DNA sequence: TGTGCCTGGAGTGTACGTCTAGCGGGAGGGGAGACCCAGTACTTC.

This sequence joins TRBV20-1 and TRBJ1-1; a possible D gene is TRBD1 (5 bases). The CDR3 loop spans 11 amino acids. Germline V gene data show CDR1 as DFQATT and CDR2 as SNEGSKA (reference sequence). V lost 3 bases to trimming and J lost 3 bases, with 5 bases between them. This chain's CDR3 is CSASRDTEAFF. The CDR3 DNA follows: TGCAGTGCTAGCAGGGACACTGAAGCTTTCTTT.

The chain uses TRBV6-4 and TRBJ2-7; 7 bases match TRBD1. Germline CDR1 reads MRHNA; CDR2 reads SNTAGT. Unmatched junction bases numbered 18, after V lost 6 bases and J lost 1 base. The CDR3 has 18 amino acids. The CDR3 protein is CASRTGIRIYFWSYEQYF. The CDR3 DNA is TGTGCCAGCAGGACAGGGATAAGGATTTATTTTTGGTCCTACGAGCAGTACTTC.

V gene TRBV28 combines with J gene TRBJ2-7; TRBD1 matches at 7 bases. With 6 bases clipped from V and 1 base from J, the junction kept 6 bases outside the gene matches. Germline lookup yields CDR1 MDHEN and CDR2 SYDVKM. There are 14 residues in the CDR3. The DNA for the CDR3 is TGTGCCAGCAGGCGACAGGGATCATCCTACGAGCAGTACTTC. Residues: CASRRQGSSYEQYF.

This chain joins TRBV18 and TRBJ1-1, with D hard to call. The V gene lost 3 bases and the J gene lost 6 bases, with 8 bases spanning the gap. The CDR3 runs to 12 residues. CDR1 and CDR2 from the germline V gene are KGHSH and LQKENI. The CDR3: CASSPMQAEAFF. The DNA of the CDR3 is TGTGCCAGCTCACCGATGCAGGCTGAAGCTTTCTTT.

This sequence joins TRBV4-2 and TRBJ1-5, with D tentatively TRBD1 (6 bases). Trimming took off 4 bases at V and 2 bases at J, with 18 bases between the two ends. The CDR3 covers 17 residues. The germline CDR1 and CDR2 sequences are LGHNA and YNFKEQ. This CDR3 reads CASSPAAGGRRNQPQHF. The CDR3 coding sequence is TGTGCCAGCAGCCCCGCGGCGGGGGGCCGGCGCAATCAGCCCCAGCATTTT.

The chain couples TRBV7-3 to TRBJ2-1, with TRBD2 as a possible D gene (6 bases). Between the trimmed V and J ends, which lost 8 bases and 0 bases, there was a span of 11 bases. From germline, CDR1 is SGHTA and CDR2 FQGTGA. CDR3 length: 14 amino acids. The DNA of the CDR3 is TGTGCCAGCGGGGCGGGAAACTCCTACAATGAGCAGTTCTTC. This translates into CASGAGNSYNEQFF.

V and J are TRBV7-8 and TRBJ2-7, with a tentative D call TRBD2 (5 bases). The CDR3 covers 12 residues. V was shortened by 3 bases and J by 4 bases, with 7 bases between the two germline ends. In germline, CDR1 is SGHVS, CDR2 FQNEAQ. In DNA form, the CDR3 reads TGTGCCAGCAGCTTTCGGGGATACGAGCAGTACTTC. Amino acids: CASSFRGYEQYF.

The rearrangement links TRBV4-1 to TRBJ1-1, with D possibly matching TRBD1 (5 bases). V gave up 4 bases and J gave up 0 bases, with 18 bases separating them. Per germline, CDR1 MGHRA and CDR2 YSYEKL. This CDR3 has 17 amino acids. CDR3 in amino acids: CASSRGLIGQLNTEAFF. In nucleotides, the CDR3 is TGCGCCAGCAGCCGGGGATTGATCGGACAATTGAACACTGAAGCTTTCTTT.

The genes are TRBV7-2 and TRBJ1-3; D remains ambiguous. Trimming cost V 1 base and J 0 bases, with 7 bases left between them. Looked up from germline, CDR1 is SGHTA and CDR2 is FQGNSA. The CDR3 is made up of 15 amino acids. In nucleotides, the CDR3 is TGTGCCAGCAGCTTAGAAGGGAGCTCTGGAAACACCATATATTTT. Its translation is CASSLEGSSGNTIYF.

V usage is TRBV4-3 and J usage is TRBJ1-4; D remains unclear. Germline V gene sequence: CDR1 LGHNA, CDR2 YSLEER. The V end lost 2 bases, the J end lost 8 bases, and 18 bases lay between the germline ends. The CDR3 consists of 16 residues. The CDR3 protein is CASSQFGEAPGEKLFF. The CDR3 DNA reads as TGCGCCAGCAGCCAATTCGGCGAGGCTCCGGGGGAAAAACTGTTTTTT.

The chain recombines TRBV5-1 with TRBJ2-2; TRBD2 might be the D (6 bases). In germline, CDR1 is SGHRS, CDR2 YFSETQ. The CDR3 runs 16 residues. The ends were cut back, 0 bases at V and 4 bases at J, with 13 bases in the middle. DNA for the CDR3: TGCGCCAGCAGCTTGGGTTGGCGGACTATCACCGGGGAGCTGTTTTTT. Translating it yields CASSLGWRTITGELFF.

The CDR3 loop is CASSALPGRVYNEQFF. As DNA, the CDR3 is TGTGCCAGCAGTGCTCTACCCGGGAGAGTCTACAATGAGCAGTTCTTC. The rearrangement joins TRBV27 to TRBJ2-1, with a tentative D call TRBD2 (6 bases). Trimming removed 5 bases from V and 3 bases from J, with 17 bases in between. CDR3 length equals 16 residues. From germline, CDR1 is MNHEY and CDR2 SMNVEV (reference sequence).